This T cell receptor (beta chain) was obtained from a study of CD8 T cells in Susac syndrome. RNA in amounts of roughly 0.5 to 1 ug was reverse transcribed with random hexamers. From the immunoSEQ multiplex PCR reads, TCRdb called clonotypes with MiXCR, one entry per CDR3 protein. The table records tens of thousands of distinct CDR3 sequences, 85% to 95% of them present only once. The CDR3 is made up of 14 amino acids. Trimming left V 5 bases short and J 6 bases short, with 13 bases between. CDR1 and CDR2 (germline): LGHNT, FRNRAP. The clonotype comes from a human donor with Susac syndrome. Specimen: CD8+ T cells from PBMCs. The chain carries TRBV12-5 and TRBJ2-2; the D is unclear. The CDR3 sequence: CASGASRLAGELFF. The CDR3 DNA reads as TGTGCTAGTGGTGCCTCGAGGCTCGCCGGGGAGCTGTTTTTT.